This TCR beta chain comes out of a study of shared clonotypes between healthy human individuals. This table comes from immunoSEQ multiplex PCR, and its TCRdb copy is limited to in-frame clones, with some not included. The sample comprises 2.3 million or so clones, 93% of which are singletons, and roughly 0.36% rests with the top ten. V gave up 5 bases and J gave up 5 bases, with 7 bases separating them. The CDR3 is 11 amino acids. Germline assignment: CDR1 SGHRS and CDR2 YFSETQ. Sequences were obtained from naive CD4+ T cells from PBMCs. Noted subset: CD45RA+ positively selected. The gene calls are TRBV5-1 and TRBJ2-5, with no clear D. This sequence was found in a man between 18 and 29 years old in good health. Some clones in this sample may be carry-over from other donors' samples. In nucleotides, the CDR3 is TGCGCCAGCAGGGAGATGGAGACCCAGTACTTC. Translating it yields CASREMETQYF.